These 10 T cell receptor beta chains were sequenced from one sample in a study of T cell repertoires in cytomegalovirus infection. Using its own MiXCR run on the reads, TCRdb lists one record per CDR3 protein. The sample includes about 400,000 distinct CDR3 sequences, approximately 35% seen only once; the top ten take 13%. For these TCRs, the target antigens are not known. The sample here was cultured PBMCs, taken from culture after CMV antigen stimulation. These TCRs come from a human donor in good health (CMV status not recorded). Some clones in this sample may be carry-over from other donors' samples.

The CDR3 DNA is TGTGCCAGCAGCAGGGACAGGGTCTACAATGAGCAGTTCTTC. It codes for CASSRDRVYNEQFF. The chain couples TRBV7-2 to TRBJ2-1; 9 bases agree with TRBD1. Trimming took 5 bases from V and 3 from J; bases not matched to a gene: 2. This CDR3 comprises 14 residues. Germline V gives CDR1 SGHTA, CDR2 FQGNSA.

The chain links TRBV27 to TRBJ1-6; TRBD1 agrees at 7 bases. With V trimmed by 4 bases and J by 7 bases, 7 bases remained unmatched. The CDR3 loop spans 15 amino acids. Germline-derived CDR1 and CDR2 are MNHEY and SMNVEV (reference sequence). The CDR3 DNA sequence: TGTGCCAGCAGTTCGTACCAGGGGGGGAATTCACCCCTCCACTTT. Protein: CASSSYQGGNSPLHF.

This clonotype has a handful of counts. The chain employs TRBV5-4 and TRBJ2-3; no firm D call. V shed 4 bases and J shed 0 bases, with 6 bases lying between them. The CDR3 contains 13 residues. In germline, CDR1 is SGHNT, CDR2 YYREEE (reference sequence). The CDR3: CASSSLSTDTQYF. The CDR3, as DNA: TGTGCCAGCAGCAGTCTTAGCACAGATACGCAGTATTTT.

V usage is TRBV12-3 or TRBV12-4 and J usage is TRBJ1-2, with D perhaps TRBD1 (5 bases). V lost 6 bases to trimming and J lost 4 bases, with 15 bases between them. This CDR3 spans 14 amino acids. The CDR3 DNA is TGTGCCAGCAGCGGACACGGACAACTCTATGGCTACACCTTC. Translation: CASSGHGQLYGYTF.

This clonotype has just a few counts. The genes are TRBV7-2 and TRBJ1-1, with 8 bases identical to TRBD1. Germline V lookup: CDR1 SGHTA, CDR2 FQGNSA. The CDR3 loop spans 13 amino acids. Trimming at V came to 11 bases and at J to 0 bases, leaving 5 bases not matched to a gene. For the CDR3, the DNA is TGTGCCGGAGGACAGGGATTGAACACTGAAGCTTTCTTT. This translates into CAGGQGLNTEAFF.

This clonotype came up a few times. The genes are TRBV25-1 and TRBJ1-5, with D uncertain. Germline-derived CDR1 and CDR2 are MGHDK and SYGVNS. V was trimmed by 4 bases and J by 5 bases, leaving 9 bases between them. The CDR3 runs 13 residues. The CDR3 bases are TGTGCCAGCAGTGTTGGTCTCGATCAGCCCCAGCATTTT. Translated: CASSVGLDQPQHF. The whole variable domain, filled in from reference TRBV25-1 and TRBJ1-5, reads EADIYQTPRYLVIGTGKKITLECSQTMGHDKMYWYQQDPGMELHLIHYSYGVNSTEKGDLSSESTVSRIRTEHFPLTLESARPSHTSQYLCASSVGLDQPQHFGDGTRLSIL.

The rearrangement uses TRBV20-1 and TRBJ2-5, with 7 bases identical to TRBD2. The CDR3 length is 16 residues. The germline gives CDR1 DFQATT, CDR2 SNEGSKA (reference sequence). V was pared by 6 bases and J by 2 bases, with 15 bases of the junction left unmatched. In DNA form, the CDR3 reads TGCAGTGCCCCGGTACTAAGCGGGATATATCAAGAGACCCAGTACTTC. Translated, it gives CSAPVLSGIYQETQYF.

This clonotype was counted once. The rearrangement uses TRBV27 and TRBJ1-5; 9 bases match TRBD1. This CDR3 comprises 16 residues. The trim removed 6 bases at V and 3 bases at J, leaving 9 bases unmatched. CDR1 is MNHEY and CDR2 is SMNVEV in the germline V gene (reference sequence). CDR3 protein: CASSKRTGVANQPQHF. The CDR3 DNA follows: TGTGCCAGCAGCAAGAGGACAGGGGTGGCCAATCAGCCCCAGCATTTT.

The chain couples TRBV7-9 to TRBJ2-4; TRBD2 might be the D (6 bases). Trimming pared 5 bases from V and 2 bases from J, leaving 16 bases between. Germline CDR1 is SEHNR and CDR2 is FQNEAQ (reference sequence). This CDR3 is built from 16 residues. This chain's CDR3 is CASSRLGREPKNIQYF. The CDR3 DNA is TGTGCCAGCAGCAGGCTTGGGCGGGAACCCAAAAACATTCAGTACTTC.

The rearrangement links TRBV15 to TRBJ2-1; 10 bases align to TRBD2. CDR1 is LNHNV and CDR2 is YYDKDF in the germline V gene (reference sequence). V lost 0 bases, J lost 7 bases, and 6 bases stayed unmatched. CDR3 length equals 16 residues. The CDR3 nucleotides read TGTGCCACCAGCAGAGATTCCGCACTAGCGGGAAATGAGCAGTTCTTC. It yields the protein CATSRDSALAGNEQFF.